What follows are 27 T cell receptor beta chains derived from one specimen sequenced in a study of T cells in localized non-small cell lung cancer. TCRdb's copy holds only in-frame clones and misses some; the assay was immunoSEQ multiplex PCR. The sample carries around 83,000 clones, roughly 89% recorded once. Sequencing used peripheral blood, obtained before any cancer treatment. The receptors were gathered from a man aged 40 to 70 with stage I squamous cell lung carcinoma.

The gene calls are TRBV4-1 and TRBJ2-1, with a possible D match to TRBD1 (5 bases). Germline CDR1 and CDR2: MGHRA and YSYEKL. Deletions cut 4 bases from V and 0 bases from J, with 16 bases between. The CDR3 has 17 amino acids. CDR3 region: CASSPNKGLVSYNEQFF. The CDR3, as DNA: TGCGCCAGCAGCCCGAACAAGGGGCTCGTCTCCTACAATGAGCAGTTCTTC.

The J gene is TRBJ1-6, the V gene TRBV7-3; possible D gene TRBD1, 5 bases. The CDR3 has 14 residues. CDR1 and CDR2 (germline): SGHTA, FQGTGA. The V gene lost 2 bases and the J gene lost 7 bases, with 9 bases spanning the gap. The CDR3 loop reads CASSLGRDNSPLHF. CDR3 sequence (DNA): TGTGCCAGCAGCTTAGGCAGGGACAATTCACCCCTCCACTTT.

The gene calls are TRBV7-9 and TRBJ1-5; maybe TRBD1 (6 bases). V was shortened by 1 base and J by 7 bases, with 14 bases between the two germline ends. This CDR3 spans 15 amino acids. Germline V gene sequence: CDR1 SEHNR, CDR2 FQNEAQ (reference sequence). The CDR3 DNA follows: TGTGCCAGCAGCTTAGGCACAGGGCACATACAGCCCCAGCATTTT. It yields the protein CASSLGTGHIQPQHF.

The chain links TRBV18 to TRBJ1-1; D is perhaps TRBD1 (5 bases). Per the germline V gene, CDR1 is KGHSH and CDR2 is LQKENI. This CDR3 comprises 14 residues. Trimming took off 3 bases at V and 1 base at J, with 9 bases between the two ends. CDR3 nucleotides: TGTGCCAGCTCACCGGACATGGAGAACACTGAAGCTTTCTTT. It encodes CASSPDMENTEAFF.

Points on this clone: Other DNA sequences in the same sample also yield this CDR3. This chain connects TRBV28 to TRBJ2-7; D unclear. The CDR3 totals 11 residues. Deletions cut 3 bases from V and 4 bases from J, with 4 bases between. Germline loops: CDR1 MDHEN, CDR2 SYDVKM. The CDR3, as DNA: TGTGCCAGCAGTTTGGGGTACGAGCAGTACTTC. As protein: CASSLGYEQYF.

This clone came up once. This chain joins TRBV6-1 and TRBJ1-5; D unresolved. Germline V CDR1 and CDR2: MNHNS, SASEGT. The CDR3 is 15 residues long. The ends were cut back, 2 bases at V and 0 bases at J, with 8 bases in the middle. The CDR3 here is CASSENTASNQPQHF. Written as DNA, the CDR3 is TGTGCCAGCAGTGAAAATACAGCTAGCAATCAGCCCCAGCATTTT.

The chain has TRBV6-5 and TRBJ2-7, with D perhaps TRBD2 (5 bases). Trimming cost V 8 bases and J 0 bases, with 14 bases left between them. Germline-derived CDR1 and CDR2 are MNHEY and SVGAGI. The CDR3 runs 14 residues. Written as DNA, the CDR3 is TGTGCCAGCCGTTTATGGCGGGCCTCCTACGAGCAGTACTTC. It yields the protein CASRLWRASYEQYF.

This sequence joins TRBV7-7 and TRBJ2-5; TRBD2 agrees at 13 bases. Germline values: CDR1 SSHAT, CDR2 FNYEAQ (reference sequence). There are 19 residues in the CDR3. V lost 4 bases to trimming and J lost 3 bases; unmatched junction nucleotides: 14. CDR3: CASSSLSGLAGPFEETQYF. Written as DNA, the CDR3 is TGTGCCAGCAGCTCCCTCTCGGGACTAGCGGGGCCTTTCGAAGAGACCCAGTACTTC.

In this sample, this clone turned up a few times. This rearrangement joins TRBV5-1 to TRBJ1-2; no clear D gene. V shed 4 bases and J shed 6 bases, with 16 bases lying between them. Germline V gene sequence: CDR1 SGHRS, CDR2 YFSETQ. This CDR3 is 14 amino acids long. CDR3 sequence reads: CASSPQMEVDGYTF. In DNA, the CDR3 is TGCGCCAGCAGCCCCCAGATGGAGGTGGATGGCTACACCTTC.

The chain employs TRBV4-3 and TRBJ1-4; D not certain. Trimming stripped 2 bases from V and 3 bases from J, with 7 bases between. The CDR3 is 14 amino acids. Germline V gene data show CDR1 as LGHNA and CDR2 as YSLEER. Written as DNA, the CDR3 is TGCGCCAGCAGCCAATTGGAGTCTAATGAAAAACTGTTTTTT. It is translated as CASSQLESNEKLFF.

The chain has TRBV7-2 and TRBJ1-1, with TRBD1 as a possible D gene (5 bases). CDR1 is SGHTA, CDR2 FQGNSA, per germline. Trimming removed 5 bases from V and 0 bases from J, with 13 bases in between. This CDR3 has 15 residues. Here the CDR3 DNA reads TGTGCCAGCAGCCCCCGGAGGGACTTGAACACTGAAGCTTTCTTT. Protein product: CASSPRRDLNTEAFF.

The rearrangement links TRBV2 to TRBJ2-1; D may be TRBD1 (5 bases). Trimming took off 10 bases at V and 4 bases at J, with 14 bases between the two ends. Germline CDR1 is SNHLY and CDR2 is FYNNEI. This CDR3 is built from 13 residues. The CDR3 DNA reads TGTGCCACCCAGGCAGGGATTTACAATGAGCAGTTCTTC. This encodes CATQAGIYNEQFF.

The V and J genes are TRBV14 and TRBJ2-1; D is unresolved. This CDR3 contains 12 residues. In germline, CDR1 is SGHDN, CDR2 FVKESK. Trimming removed 4 bases at V and 6 bases at J, with 7 bases between. The CDR3 sequence is CASSLLRNEQFF. CDR3 nucleotides: TGTGCCAGCAGCCTCCTTCGCAATGAGCAGTTCTTC.

The chain recombines TRBV5-4 with TRBJ1-4; the D is unclear. CDR1 SGHNT and CDR2 YYREEE come from the germline V gene (reference sequence). V lost 3 bases, J lost 6 bases, and 3 bases lay in between. CDR3 length equals 11 residues. The CDR3 DNA reads TGTGCCAGCAGCTCGGATGAAAAACTGTTTTTT. It is translated as CASSSDEKLFF.

The genes are TRBV2 and TRBJ2-1; possibly TRBD2 for D (6 bases). This CDR3 is 15 amino acids long. V lost 8 bases, J lost 3 bases, and 17 bases lay in between. Per the germline V gene, CDR1 is SNHLY and CDR2 is FYNNEI. The chain's CDR3 is CASYNDGGFYNEQFF. CDR3 bases: TGTGCCAGCTACAATGACGGGGGATTCTACAATGAGCAGTTCTTC.

V and J are TRBV6-5 and TRBJ1-2; D is unresolved. The CDR3 has 12 amino acids. V dropped 6 bases and J dropped 6 bases, with 11 bases sitting between them. Germline V lookup: CDR1 MNHEY, CDR2 SVGAGI. This CDR3 reads CASSPGRNGYTF. The CDR3 coding sequence is TGTGCCAGCAGCCCGGGAAGAAATGGCTACACCTTC.

V and J are TRBV10-3 and TRBJ1-5, with D possibly TRBD1 on 6 matching bases. This CDR3 comprises 12 residues. The V and J ends lost 10 bases and 4 bases respectively, with 11 bases between them. CDR1 and CDR2 from the germline V gene are ENHRY and SYGVKD. The CDR3 loop is CATGQINQPQHF. The CDR3 region has the DNA TGTGCCACCGGACAGATTAATCAGCCCCAGCATTTT.

This rearrangement joins TRBV4-3 to TRBJ2-5, with 8 bases aligning to TRBD1. This CDR3 comprises 14 residues. Germline CDR1 and CDR2: LGHNA and YSLEER. The junction had 2 bases not matched to a gene; V was cut back by 0 bases and J by 5 bases. Here the CDR3 DNA reads TGCGCCAGCAGCCAAGACAGGGGGCCTGAGACCCAGTACTTC. This encodes CASSQDRGPETQYF.

The CDR3 here is CASSLSEEETQYF. In DNA, the CDR3 is TGTGCCAGCAGCTTGTCGGAAGAAGAGACCCAGTACTTC. This chain links TRBV5-6 with TRBJ2-5; D not resolved. Trimming removed 1 base from V and 3 bases from J, with 7 bases in between. Germline V CDR1 and CDR2: SGHDT, YYEEEE. The CDR3 is made up of 13 amino acids. Based on the CDR3 plus reference TRBV5-6 and TRBJ2-5, the full variable domain is DAGVTQSPTHLIKTRGQQVTLRCSPKSGHDTVSWYQQALGQGPQFIFQYYEEEERQRGNFPDRFSGHQFPNYSSELNVNALLLGDSALYLCASSLSEEETQYFGPGTRLLVL.

This chain connects TRBV18 to TRBJ2-2; 9 bases are a match to TRBD1. The germline V gene has CDR1 KGHSH and CDR2 LQKENI. The J segment lost 6 bases and the V segment lost 3 bases, leaving 5 bases of the junction unmatched. The CDR3 covers 15 residues. The CDR3 DNA is TGTGCCAGCTCACCCCAGACAGGGGGGGCCGGGGAGCTGTTTTTT. Translating gives CASSPQTGGAGELFF. The entire variable domain, with the rest obtained from reference TRBV18 and TRBJ2-2, is as follows: NAGVMQNPRHLVRRRGQEARLRCSPMKGHSHVYWYRQLPEEGLKFMVYLQKENIIDESGMPKERFSAEFPKEGPSILRIQQVVRGDSAAYFCASSPQTGGAGELFFGEGSRLTVL.

The chain employs TRBV21-1 and TRBJ1-1; TRBD1 is taken as the D call from the table, unchecked against the DNA. TRBV21-1 is given as a pseudogene. The CDR3 length is 14 residues. The CDR3 here is CASSKKGMNTEAFF. The CDR3 DNA sequence: TGTGCCAGCAGCAAGAAGGGGATGAACACTGAAGCTTTCTTT.

This clone turned up a few times. This rearrangement joins TRBV4-3 to TRBJ1-1; D is uncertain. Germline V gene data show CDR1 as LGHNA and CDR2 as YSLEER. The V end was cut by 4 bases, the J end by 1 base, with 7 bases between. The length of the CDR3 is 13 residues. The CDR3 DNA reads as TGCGCCAGCAGCCTGATGGGGAACACTGAAGCTTTCTTT. This codes for CASSLMGNTEAFF.

This chain links TRBV28 with TRBJ1-4; D gene uncertain. The CDR3 has 15 amino acids. Looked up from germline, CDR1 is MDHEN and CDR2 is SYDVKM. V was shortened by 3 bases and J by 7 bases, with 15 bases between the two germline ends. Here the CDR3 DNA reads TGTGCCAGCAGTTTGGTAGGATTAGGTCGTGAAAAACTGTTTTTT. Translated, it gives CASSLVGLGREKLFF.

The J gene is TRBJ2-3, the V gene TRBV27; D unclear. This CDR3 is 12 amino acids long. From germline, CDR1 is MNHEY and CDR2 SMNVEV (reference sequence). V dropped 5 bases and J dropped 9 bases, with 12 bases sitting between them. The CDR3 loop is CASSTGSYTQYF. The CDR3 region has the DNA TGTGCCAGCAGTACCGGCAGTTACACGCAGTATTTT.

Here the CDR3 reads CASSPRQSSGNTIYF. The CDR3 region has the DNA TGTGCCAGCTCTCCCAGGCAGAGCTCTGGAAACACCATATATTTT. The chain combines TRBV18 with TRBJ1-3; no definite D call. In germline, CDR1 is KGHSH, CDR2 LQKENI. The CDR3 sequence is 15 residues long. V lost 6 bases and J lost 0, with 12 bases in between.

The chain carries TRBV19 and TRBJ1-1; D perhaps matches TRBD1 (5 bases). CDR1 and CDR2 (germline): LNHDA, SQIVND (reference sequence). CDR3 length: 17 amino acids. Trimming removed 1 base at V and 0 bases at J, with 15 bases between. The CDR3 nucleotides are TGTGCCAGTAGTATAGTTGCAGGGCGGATAGTGAACACTGAAGCTTTCTTT. Encoded protein: CASSIVAGRIVNTEAFF.

V is TRBV19 and J is TRBJ1-2; TRBD1 matches 7 bases. CDR3 length: 14 amino acids. Germline V CDR1 and CDR2: LNHDA, SQIVND (reference sequence). With V trimmed by 7 bases and J by 5 bases, 10 bases remained unmatched. The CDR3 spells CASTTPRDRYGYTF. DNA of the CDR3: TGTGCCAGTACCACCCCACGGGACAGATATGGCTACACCTTC.